The source of this T cell receptor (beta chain) is a study of OX40 agonist ivuxolimab in advanced cancers. Looking at the study overall: Dose-escalation patients had hepatocellular carcinoma, melanoma, renal cell or head and neck cancer.

The assay was immunoSEQ multiplex PCR, and TCRdb's table has in-frame clones only and misses some. Among about 18,000 clones listed, 84% were seen once. The CDR3 contains 13 residues. The germline CDR1 and CDR2 sequences are SEHNR and FQNEAQ (reference sequence). V lost 4 bases to trimming and J lost 5 bases, with 9 bases between them. The specimen comprised CD4+ or CD8+ T cells sorted from blood, sampled in a trial of the OX40 agonist ivuxolimab. The receptor was isolated from an adult with an advanced solid tumor such as melanoma, head and neck, liver or kidney cancer. The rearrangement links TRBV7-9 to TRBJ2-1; weak D call: TRBD1 (6 bases). The CDR3 region has the DNA TGTGCCAGCAGCTCCCGACAGGACAATGAGCAGTTCTTC. It is translated as CASSSRQDNEQFF.